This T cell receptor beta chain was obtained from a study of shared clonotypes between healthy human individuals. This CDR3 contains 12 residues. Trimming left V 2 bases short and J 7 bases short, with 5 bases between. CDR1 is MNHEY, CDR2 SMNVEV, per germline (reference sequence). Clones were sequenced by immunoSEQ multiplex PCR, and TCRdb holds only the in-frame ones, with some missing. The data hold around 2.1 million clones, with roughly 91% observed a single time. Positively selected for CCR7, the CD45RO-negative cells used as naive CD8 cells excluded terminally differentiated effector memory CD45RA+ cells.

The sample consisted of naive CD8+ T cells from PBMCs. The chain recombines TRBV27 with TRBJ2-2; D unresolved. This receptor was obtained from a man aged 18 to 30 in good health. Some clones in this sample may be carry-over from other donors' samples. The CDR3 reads CASSLRHGELFF. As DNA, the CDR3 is TGTGCCAGCAGTTTAAGACACGGGGAGCTGTTTTTT.